This TCR beta chain came from a study of T cells after yellow fever vaccination. The CDR3 consists of 15 residues. V lost 4 bases, J lost 1 base, and 14 bases lay in between. CDR1 and CDR2 (germline): SGHDN, FVKESK. TCRdb re-called the 5' RACE reads with MiXCR, one entry per CDR3 protein. The data contain around 500,000 distinct CDR3 sequences, 20% to 25% of them singletons. General study results and limits: In post-booster samples, most primary-vaccination clones reappeared (just under 98% CD4, approximately 91% CD8). There was a small share of clonotypes that showed up in both the CD4 and CD8 compartments.

On this clonotype: Its antigen is not identified.

Sequencing used PBMCs, obtained less than 25 days after the first yellow fever vaccination. This receptor was taken from a man between 18 and 29 years old who received the YFV17D yellow fever vaccine. The genes are TRBV14 and TRBJ2-7, with D perhaps TRBD2 (7 bases). The CDR3 DNA is TGTGCCAGCAGCCCCTATGCGGGGGCTTCCTACGAGCAGTACTTC. It codes for CASSPYAGASYEQYF.